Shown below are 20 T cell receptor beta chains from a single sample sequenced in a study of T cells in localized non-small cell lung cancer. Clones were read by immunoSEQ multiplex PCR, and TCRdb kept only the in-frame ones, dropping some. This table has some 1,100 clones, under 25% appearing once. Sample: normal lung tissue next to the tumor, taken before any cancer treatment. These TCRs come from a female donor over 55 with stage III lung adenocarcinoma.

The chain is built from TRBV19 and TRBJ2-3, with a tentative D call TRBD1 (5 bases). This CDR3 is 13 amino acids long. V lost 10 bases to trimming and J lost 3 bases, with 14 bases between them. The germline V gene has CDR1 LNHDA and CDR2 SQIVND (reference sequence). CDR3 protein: CATLSQGTDTQYF. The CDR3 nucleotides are TGTGCCACCCTCTCCCAGGGAACAGATACGCAGTATTTT.

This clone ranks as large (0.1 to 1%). The CDR3 sequence is CASRASGSTDTQYF. The CDR3 DNA is TGTGCCAGCAGAGCTAGCGGTAGCACAGATACGCAGTATTTT. J is TRBJ2-3 and V is TRBV9; 7 bases align to TRBD2. After removal of 5 bases from V and 0 bases from J, the junction contained 3 bases not matched to a gene. Germline V lookup: CDR1 SGDLS, CDR2 YYNGEE. The CDR3 consists of 14 residues.

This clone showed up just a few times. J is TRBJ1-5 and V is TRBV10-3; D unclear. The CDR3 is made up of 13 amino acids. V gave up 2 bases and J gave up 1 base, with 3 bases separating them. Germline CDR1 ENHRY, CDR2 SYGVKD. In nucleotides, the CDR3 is TGTGCCATCAGTGAGGGGAGCAATCAGCCCCAGCATTTT. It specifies CAISEGSNQPQHF.

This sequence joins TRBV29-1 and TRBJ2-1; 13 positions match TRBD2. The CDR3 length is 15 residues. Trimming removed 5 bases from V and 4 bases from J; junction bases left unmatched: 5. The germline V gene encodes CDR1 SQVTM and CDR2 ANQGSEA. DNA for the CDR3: TGCAGCGTTCGAGGGACTAGCGGGACTTACAATGAGCAGTTCTTC. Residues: CSVRGTSGTYNEQFF.

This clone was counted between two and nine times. Here the CDR3 DNA reads TGTGCCAGCTATCGTGGGGGGCGTAGAGGCTACACCTTC. Translated: CASYRGGRRGYTF. This chain joins TRBV28 and TRBJ1-2, with D possibly TRBD1 on 6 matching bases. The CDR3 has 13 residues. Germline V gene data show CDR1 as MDHEN and CDR2 as SYDVKM. Trimming pared 8 bases from V and 8 bases from J, leaving 18 bases between.

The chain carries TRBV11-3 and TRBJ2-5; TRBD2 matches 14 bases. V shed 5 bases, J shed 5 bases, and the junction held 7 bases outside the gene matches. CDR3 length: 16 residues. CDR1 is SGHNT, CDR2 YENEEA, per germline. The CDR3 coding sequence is TGTGCCAGCAGCGAAGGGGGACTAGCGGGAGCGGAGACCCAGTACTTC. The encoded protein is CASSEGGLAGAETQYF. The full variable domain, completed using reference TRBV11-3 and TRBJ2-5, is EAGVVQSPRYKIIEKKQPVAFWCNPISGHNTLYWYLQNLGQGPELLIRYENEEAVDDSQLPKDRFSAERLKGVDSTLKIQPAELGDSAVYLCASSEGGLAGAETQYFGPGTRLLVL.

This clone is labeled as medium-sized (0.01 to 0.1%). The chain's CDR3 is CASSLGWGQDPYGYTF. In DNA, the CDR3 is TGTGCCAGCAGCTTGGGATGGGGACAGGATCCCTATGGCTACACCTTC. The chain carries TRBV11-3 and TRBJ1-2; TRBD1 agrees at 8 bases. This CDR3 region has 16 residues. V lost 3 bases to trimming and J lost 4 bases; unmatched junction nucleotides: 10. From germline, CDR1 is SGHNT and CDR2 YENEEA.

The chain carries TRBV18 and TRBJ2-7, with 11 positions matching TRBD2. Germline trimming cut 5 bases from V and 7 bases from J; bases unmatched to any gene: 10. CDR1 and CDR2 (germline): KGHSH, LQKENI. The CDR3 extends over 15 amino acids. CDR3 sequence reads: CASSDPSGRIREQYF. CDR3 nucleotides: TGTGCCAGCTCAGACCCTAGCGGGAGGATCAGGGAGCAGTACTTC.

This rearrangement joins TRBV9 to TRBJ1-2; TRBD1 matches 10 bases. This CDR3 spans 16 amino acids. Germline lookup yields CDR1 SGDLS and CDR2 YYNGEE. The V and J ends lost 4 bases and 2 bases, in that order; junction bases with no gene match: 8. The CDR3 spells CASSIRTGGKNYGYTF. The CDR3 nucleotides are TGTGCCAGCAGCATACGGACAGGGGGTAAAAACTATGGCTACACCTTC.

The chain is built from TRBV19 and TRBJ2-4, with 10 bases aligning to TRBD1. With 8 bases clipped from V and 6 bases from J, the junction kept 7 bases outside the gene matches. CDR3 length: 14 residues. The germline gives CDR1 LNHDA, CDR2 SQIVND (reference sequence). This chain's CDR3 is CASCARTGGNIQYF. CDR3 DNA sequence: TGTGCCAGTTGTGCTCGGACAGGGGGAAACATTCAGTACTTC.

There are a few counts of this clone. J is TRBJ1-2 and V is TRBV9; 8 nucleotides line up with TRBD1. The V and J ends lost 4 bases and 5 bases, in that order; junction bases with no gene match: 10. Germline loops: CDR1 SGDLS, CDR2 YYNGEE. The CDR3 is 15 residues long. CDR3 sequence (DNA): TGTGCCAGCAGCTTCTGGACAGGGAGAGGATATGGCTACACCTTC. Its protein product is CASSFWTGRGYGYTF.

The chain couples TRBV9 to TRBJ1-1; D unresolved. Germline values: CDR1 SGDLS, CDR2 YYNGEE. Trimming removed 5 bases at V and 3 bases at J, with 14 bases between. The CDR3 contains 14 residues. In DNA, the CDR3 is TGTGCCAGCAGTGAGTGGGTGGTTGACACTGAAGCTTTCTTT. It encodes CASSEWVVDTEAFF.

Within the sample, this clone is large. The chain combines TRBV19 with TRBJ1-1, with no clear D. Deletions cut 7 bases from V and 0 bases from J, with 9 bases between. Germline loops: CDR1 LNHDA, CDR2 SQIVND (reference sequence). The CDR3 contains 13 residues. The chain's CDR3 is CASNPGMNTEAFF. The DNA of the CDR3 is TGTGCCAGTAATCCGGGGATGAACACTGAAGCTTTCTTT.

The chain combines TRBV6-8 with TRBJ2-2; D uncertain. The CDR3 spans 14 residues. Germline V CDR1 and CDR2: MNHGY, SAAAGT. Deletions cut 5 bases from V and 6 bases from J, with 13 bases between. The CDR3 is CASSGITSPGELFF. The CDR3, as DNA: TGTGCCAGCAGTGGGATTACGTCCCCCGGGGAGCTGTTTTTT.

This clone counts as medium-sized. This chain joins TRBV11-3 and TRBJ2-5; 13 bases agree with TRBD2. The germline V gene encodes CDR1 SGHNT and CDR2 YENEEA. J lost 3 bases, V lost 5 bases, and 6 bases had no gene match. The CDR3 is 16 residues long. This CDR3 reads CASSPQGLAGKETQYF. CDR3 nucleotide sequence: TGTGCCAGCAGCCCCCAGGGACTAGCGGGAAAAGAGACCCAGTACTTC.

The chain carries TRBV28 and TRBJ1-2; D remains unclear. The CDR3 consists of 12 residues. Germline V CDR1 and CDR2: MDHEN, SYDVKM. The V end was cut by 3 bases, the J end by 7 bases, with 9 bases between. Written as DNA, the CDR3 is TGTGCCAGCAGTTTTCGTTCTACTGGCTACACCTTC. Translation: CASSFRSTGYTF.

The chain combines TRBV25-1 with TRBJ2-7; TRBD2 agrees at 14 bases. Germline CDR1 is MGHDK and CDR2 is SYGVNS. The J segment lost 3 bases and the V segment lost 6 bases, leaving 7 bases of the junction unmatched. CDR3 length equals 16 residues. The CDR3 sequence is CASRGTSGRDSYEQYF. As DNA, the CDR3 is TGTGCCAGCAGAGGGACTAGCGGGAGAGATAGCTACGAGCAGTACTTC.

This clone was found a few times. The CDR3 loop reads CASSFRPPDSGNTIYF. In nucleotides, the CDR3 is TGTGCCAGCAGCTTTCGGCCGCCGGACTCTGGAAACACCATATATTTT. The chain combines TRBV11-3 with TRBJ1-3; D unclear. V lost 3 bases and J 0 bases, leaving 12 bases between the germline ends. Germline CDR1 SGHNT, CDR2 YENEEA. The CDR3 spans 16 residues.

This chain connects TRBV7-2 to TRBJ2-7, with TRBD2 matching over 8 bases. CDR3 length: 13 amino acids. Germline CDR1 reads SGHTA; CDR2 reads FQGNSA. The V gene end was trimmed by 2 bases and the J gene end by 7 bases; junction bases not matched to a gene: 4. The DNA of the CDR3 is TGTGCCAGCAGCTTATGGGTAGCGGGGGAGCAGTACTTC. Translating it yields CASSLWVAGEQYF.

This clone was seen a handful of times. CDR3 in DNA: TGTGCCAGCAGCTCTCTCGGGGGAGACACTGAAGCTTTCTTT. As protein: CASSSLGGDTEAFF. J is TRBJ1-1 and V is TRBV11-3; tentatively, D is TRBD1 (5 bases). The CDR3 covers 14 residues. The V gene lost 4 bases and the J gene lost 3 bases, with 12 bases spanning the gap. Germline CDR1 is SGHNT and CDR2 is YENEEA.